This TCR beta chain was sequenced during a study of blood T cell repertoires in COVID-19. Study at large: Each recovered donor of Cohort 3 presented with two negative PCRs, clearance, or symptom resolution. PBMCs, B-cell-depleted T cells, or T cells were the source of the cDNA or gDNA that made up the material.

CDR3 size: 13 residues. Germline CDR1 reads SNHLY; CDR2 reads FYNNEI. Trimming took 3 bases from V and 10 from J, leaving 10 bases between them. Donors were grouped by their self-reported clinical history. Authors' methods: Nucleated cell number was recorded as an estimate derived from reference gene primer amplification. TCRdb's copy holds only in-frame clones and misses some; the assay was immunoSEQ multiplex PCR. V and J calls and clone size come straight from that table; D and trimming were deduced from the DNA. The table has over 110,000 clones, 84% seen once. The sequenced sample was PBMCs or T cells enriched from blood (not recorded which). The receptor comes from a man aged 50-60 years in a cohort exposed to, infected with or recovered from COVID-19 (not recorded which). This rearrangement joins TRBV2 to TRBJ1-6; D gene unclear. CDR3 DNA sequence: TGTGCCAGCAGTGAGGAGGGAAAGTCACCCCTCCACTTT. This encodes CASSEEGKSPLHF.